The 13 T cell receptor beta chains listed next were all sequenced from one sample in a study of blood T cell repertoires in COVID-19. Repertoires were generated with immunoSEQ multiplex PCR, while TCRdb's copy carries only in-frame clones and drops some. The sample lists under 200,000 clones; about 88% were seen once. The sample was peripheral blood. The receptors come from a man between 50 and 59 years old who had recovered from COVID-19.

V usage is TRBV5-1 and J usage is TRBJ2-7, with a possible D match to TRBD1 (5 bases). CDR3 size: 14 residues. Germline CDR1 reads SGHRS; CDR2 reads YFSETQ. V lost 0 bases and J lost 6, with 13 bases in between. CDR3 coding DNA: TGCGCCAGCAGCTTGGGACAGTCCCCTCTCGAGCAGTACTTC. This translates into CASSLGQSPLEQYF.

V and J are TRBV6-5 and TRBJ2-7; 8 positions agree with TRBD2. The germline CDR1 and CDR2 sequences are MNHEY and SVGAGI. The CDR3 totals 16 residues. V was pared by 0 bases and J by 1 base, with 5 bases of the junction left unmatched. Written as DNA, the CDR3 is TGTGCCAGCAGTTACTCCAGGACTAGCAGTTCCTACGAGCAGTACTTC. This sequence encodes CASSYSRTSSSYEQYF.

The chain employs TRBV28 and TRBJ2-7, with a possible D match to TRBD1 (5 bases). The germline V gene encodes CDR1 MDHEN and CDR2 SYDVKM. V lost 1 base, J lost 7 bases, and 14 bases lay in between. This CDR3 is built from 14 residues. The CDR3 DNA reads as TGTGCCAGCAGTTTATTTGCAGGGCCGGAGGAGCAGTACTTC. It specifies CASSLFAGPEEQYF.

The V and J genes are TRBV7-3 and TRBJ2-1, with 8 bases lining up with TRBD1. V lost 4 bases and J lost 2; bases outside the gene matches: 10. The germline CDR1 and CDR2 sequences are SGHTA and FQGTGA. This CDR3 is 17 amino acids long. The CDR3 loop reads CASSSQSGGMTYNEQFF. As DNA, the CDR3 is TGTGCCAGCAGCTCTCAATCAGGGGGCATGACCTACAATGAGCAGTTCTTC.

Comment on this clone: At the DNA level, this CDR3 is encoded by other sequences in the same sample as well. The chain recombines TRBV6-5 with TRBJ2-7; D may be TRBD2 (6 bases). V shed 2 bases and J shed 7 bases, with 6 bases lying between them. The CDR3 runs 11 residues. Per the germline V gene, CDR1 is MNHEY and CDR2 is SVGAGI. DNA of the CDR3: TGTGCCAGCAGTTACCGGGGGGAGCAGTACTTC. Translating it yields CASSYRGEQYF.

The CDR3, as DNA: TGCGCCAGCAGTCAATTACAGGGGCTCGGCAATCAGCCCCAGCATTTT. It specifies CASSQLQGLGNQPQHF. The chain carries TRBV23-1 and TRBJ1-5; 7 bases are shared with TRBD1. TRBV23-1 carries the ORF label, with uncertain function. Trimming removed 1 base from V and 2 bases from J; junction bases left unmatched: 5. The CDR3 runs 16 residues.

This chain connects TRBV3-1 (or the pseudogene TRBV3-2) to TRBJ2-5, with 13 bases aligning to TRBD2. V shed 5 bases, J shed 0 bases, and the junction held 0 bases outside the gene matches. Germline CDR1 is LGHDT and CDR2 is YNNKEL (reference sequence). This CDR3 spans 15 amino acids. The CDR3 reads CASSGLAGDQETQYF. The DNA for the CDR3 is TGTGCCAGCAGCGGACTAGCGGGGGACCAAGAGACCCAGTACTTC.

CDR3 region: CASSQEWGGPYEQYF. CDR3 coding DNA: TGCGCCAGCAGCCAAGAATGGGGGGGACCCTACGAGCAGTACTTC. This chain joins TRBV4-3 and TRBJ2-7; the match to TRBD2 covers 7 bases. The trim removed 0 bases at V and 2 bases at J, leaving 4 bases unmatched. CDR1 and CDR2 from the germline V gene are LGHNA and YSLEER. The CDR3 is 15 amino acids.

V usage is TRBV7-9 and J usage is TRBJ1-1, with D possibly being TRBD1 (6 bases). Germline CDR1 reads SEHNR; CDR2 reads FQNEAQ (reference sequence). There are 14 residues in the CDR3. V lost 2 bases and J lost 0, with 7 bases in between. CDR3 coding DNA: TGTGCCAGCAGCTTACAGGGGATGAACACTGAAGCTTTCTTT. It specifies CASSLQGMNTEAFF.

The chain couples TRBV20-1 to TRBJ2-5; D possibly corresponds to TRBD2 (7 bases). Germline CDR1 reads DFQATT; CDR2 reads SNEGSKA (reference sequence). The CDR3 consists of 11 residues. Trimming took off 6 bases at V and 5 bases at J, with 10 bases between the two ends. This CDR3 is CSAWGGETQYF. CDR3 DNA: TGCAGTGCCTGGGGGGGCGAGACCCAGTACTTC.

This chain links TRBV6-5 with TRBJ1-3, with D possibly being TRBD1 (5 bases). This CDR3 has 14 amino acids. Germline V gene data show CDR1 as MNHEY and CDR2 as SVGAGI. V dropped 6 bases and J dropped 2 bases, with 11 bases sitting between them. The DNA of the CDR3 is TGTGCCAGCAGCCAGGGCAGGGCTGGAAACACCATATATTTT. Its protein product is CASSQGRAGNTIYF.

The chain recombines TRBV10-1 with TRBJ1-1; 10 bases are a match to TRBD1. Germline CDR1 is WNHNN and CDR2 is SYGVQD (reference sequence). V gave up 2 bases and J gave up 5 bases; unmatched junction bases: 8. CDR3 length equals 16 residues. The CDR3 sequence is CASSEPGQGRGTEAFF. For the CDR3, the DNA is TGCGCCAGCAGTGAGCCGGGACAGGGGAGAGGGACTGAAGCTTTCTTT.

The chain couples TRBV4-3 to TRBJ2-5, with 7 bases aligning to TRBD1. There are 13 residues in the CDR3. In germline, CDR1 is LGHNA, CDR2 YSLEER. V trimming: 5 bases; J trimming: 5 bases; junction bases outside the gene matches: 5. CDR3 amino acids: CASSRDRWETQYF. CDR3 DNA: TGCGCCAGCAGCAGGGACAGATGGGAGACCCAGTACTTC.